Presented here are 18 T cell receptor beta chains from one specimen sequenced in a study of OX40 agonist ivuxolimab in advanced cancers. Some clones are missing from TCRdb's copy, which holds only in-frame ones; the method was immunoSEQ multiplex PCR. Here the sample spans tens of thousands of clones, roughly 89% being singletons. Here the sequenced sample was CD4+ or CD8+ T cells sorted from blood, taken in a trial of the OX40 agonist ivuxolimab. These receptors were obtained from an adult with an advanced solid tumor such as melanoma, head and neck, liver or kidney cancer.

The chain links TRBV29-1 to TRBJ2-7; D possibly matches TRBD1 or TRBD2 (5 bases each). Germline CDR1 SQVTM, CDR2 ANQGSEA. There are 12 residues in the CDR3. V lost 5 bases, J lost 0 bases, and 8 bases lay in between. CDR3 amino acids: CSVIGTSYEQYF. The CDR3 bases are TGCAGCGTTATAGGGACCTCCTACGAGCAGTACTTC.

V gene TRBV6-6 combines with J gene TRBJ2-7; 7 bases align to TRBD1. Germline CDR1 MNHNY, CDR2 SVGAGI (reference sequence). Germline trimming cut 3 bases from V and 3 bases from J; bases unmatched to any gene: 8. This CDR3 region has 15 residues. CDR3 nucleotide sequence: TGTGCCAGCAGTTATGCGGCAGGGGGAGTCTACGAGCAGTACTTC. Its protein is CASSYAAGGVYEQYF.

CDR3 nucleotide sequence: TGTGCCAGCCGACAGGAGGGGAACTATGGCTACACCTTC. Protein product: CASRQEGNYGYTF. V usage is TRBV2 and J usage is TRBJ1-2; weak D call: TRBD1 (6 bases). CDR3 size: 13 residues. Trimming took off 8 bases at V and 2 bases at J, with 12 bases between the two ends. The V gene's germline CDR1 is SNHLY and CDR2 FYNNEI.

This clone was detected a few times. The V call is TRBV4-1, the J call TRBJ2-3, with a tentative D call TRBD1 (6 bases). The CDR3 consists of 14 residues. V was clipped by 3 bases and J by 4 bases, with 11 bases between them. From germline, CDR1 is MGHRA and CDR2 YSYEKL. CDR3 region: CASSQQRGSDTQYF. Written as DNA, the CDR3 is TGCGCCAGCAGCCAGCAGAGGGGGTCAGATACGCAGTATTTT.

This clone was found once. This chain connects TRBV7-9 to TRBJ1-2; TRBD1 might be the D (6 bases). Trimming removed 5 bases at V and 5 bases at J, with 15 bases between. The CDR3 spans 14 residues. Germline CDR1 SEHNR, CDR2 FQNEAQ (reference sequence). The CDR3 region is CASSPGAERYGYTF. CDR3 nucleotide sequence: TGTGCCAGCAGCCCGGGGGCGGAAAGATATGGCTACACCTTC.

This clone was counted only a few times. The CDR3, as DNA: TGTGCCGGCAGTGGGGGACAGGGAGGCACTGAAGCTTTCTTT. It encodes CAGSGGQGGTEAFF. This chain links TRBV19 with TRBJ1-1, with 9 bases fitting TRBD1. CDR1 and CDR2 from the germline V gene are LNHDA and SQIVND (reference sequence). The CDR3 length is 14 residues. Trimming took 11 bases from V and 4 from J; bases not matched to a gene: 11.

The count of this clone is one. V usage is TRBV21-1 and J usage is TRBJ2-3. TRBV21-1 is designated a pseudogene. The CDR3 covers 15 residues. The CDR3 nucleotides are TGTGCCAGCAGCTCGGGACGTTGGGACACAGATACGCAGTATTTT. Translated: CASSSGRWDTDTQYF.

The rearrangement links TRBV6-1 to TRBJ2-3; TRBD2 matches at 12 bases. This CDR3 is built from 15 residues. V lost 7 bases to trimming and J lost 3 bases; unmatched junction nucleotides: 5. CDR1 MNHNS and CDR2 SASEGT come from the germline V gene. CDR3 loop: CASITSGGYTDTQYF. The CDR3 DNA sequence: TGTGCCAGCATCACTAGCGGGGGGTATACAGATACGCAGTATTTT.

This clone was seen once. The chain joins TRBV6-1 to TRBJ1-2; D is unresolved. CDR1 and CDR2 from the germline V gene are MNHNS and SASEGT. V shed 3 bases and J shed 5 bases, with 22 bases lying between them. The CDR3 contains 17 residues. This chain's CDR3 is CASSDPLRGSRLYGYTF. CDR3 coding DNA: TGTGCCAGCAGTGACCCCCTCCGGGGTTCGCGTCTATATGGCTACACCTTC.

The chain recombines TRBV19 with TRBJ2-2, with D tentatively TRBD1 (5 bases). The CDR3 has 16 residues. The germline V gene has CDR1 LNHDA and CDR2 SQIVND (reference sequence). Trimming left V 6 bases short and J 4 bases short, with 18 bases between. Here the CDR3 DNA reads TGTGCCAGTAGATTCATGGCAGGGCGGCCCACCGGGGAGCTGTTTTTT. Protein: CASRFMAGRPTGELFF.

The chain is built from TRBV2 and TRBJ2-6; D gene unclear. Between the trimmed V and J ends, which lost 6 bases and 0 bases, there was a span of 9 bases. The CDR3 runs 15 residues. Germline V gene sequence: CDR1 SNHLY, CDR2 FYNNEI. CDR3 region: CASSADRSGANVLTF. DNA of the CDR3: TGTGCCAGCAGCGCAGACCGCTCTGGGGCCAACGTCCTGACTTTC.

V and J are TRBV2 and TRBJ2-5; D gene ambiguous. The CDR3 loop spans 13 amino acids. CDR1 is SNHLY and CDR2 is FYNNEI in the germline V gene. V shed 8 bases and J shed 5 bases, with 15 bases lying between them. In DNA, the CDR3 is TGTGCCAGCTCAATCCTTCGTCGGGAGACCCAGTACTTC. Its protein product is CASSILRRETQYF.

The chain uses TRBV9 and TRBJ1-6, with 9 nucleotides matching TRBD1. V shed 3 bases and J 10 bases; nucleotides not matched to a gene: 5. Per the germline V gene, CDR1 is SGDLS and CDR2 is YYNGEE. The length of the CDR3 is 14 residues. The CDR3 DNA sequence: TGTGCCAGCAGCGAGGGACAGGGCGGGTCACCCCTCCACTTT. Residues: CASSEGQGGSPLHF.

The chain links TRBV18 to TRBJ1-3, with a weak D call TRBD1 (5 bases). V was pared by 0 bases and J by 2 bases, with 14 bases between. The CDR3 has 17 residues. Germline CDR1 and CDR2: KGHSH and LQKENI. The CDR3, as DNA: TGTGCCAGCTCACCACCGGCGGGGCATCATGCTGGAAACACCATATATTTT. Protein product: CASSPPAGHHAGNTIYF.

The V gene is TRBV5-1, the J gene TRBJ2-3, with TRBD1 identical over 9 bases. The CDR3 consists of 13 residues. V was pared by 4 bases and J by 5 bases, with 2 bases of the junction left unmatched. The germline gives CDR1 SGHRS, CDR2 YFSETQ. DNA of the CDR3: TGCGCCAGCAGCCGGGACAGGGAAGATACGCAGTATTTT. Translated: CASSRDREDTQYF.

The rearrangement joins TRBV19 to TRBJ2-2; D unresolved. From germline, CDR1 is LNHDA and CDR2 SQIVND (reference sequence). The CDR3 has 11 amino acids. V was shortened by 7 bases and J by 7 bases, with 7 bases between the two germline ends. The CDR3 here is CASTTFGELFF. CDR3 nucleotides: TGTGCCAGTACGACCTTCGGGGAGCTGTTTTTT. Using reference TRBV19 and TRBJ2-2 for the parts outside the CDR3, the full variable domain is DGGITQSPKYLFRKEGQNVTLSCEQNLNHDAMYWYRQDPGQGLRLIYYSQIVNDFQKGDIAEGYSVSREKKESFPLTVTSAQKNPTAFYLCASTTFGELFFGEGSRLTVL.

CDR3 protein: CASTGPRQPQHF. The CDR3 coding sequence is TGTGCCAGCACCGGACCCCGTCAGCCCCAGCATTTT. This chain links TRBV2 with TRBJ1-5; D is unresolved. The ends were cut back, 7 bases at V and 6 bases at J, with 10 bases in the middle. Germline V gene lookup returns CDR1 SNHLY and CDR2 FYNNEI. The length of the CDR3 is 12 residues.

Worth noting for this clone: This CDR3 is also generated by other DNA sequences in the sample. This rearrangement joins TRBV20-1 to TRBJ2-1, with D unresolved. V lost 5 bases, J lost 3 bases, and 2 bases lay in between. The CDR3 has 10 amino acids. CDR1 DFQATT and CDR2 SNEGSKA come from the germline V gene (reference sequence). The chain's CDR3 is CSADYNEQFF. Written as DNA, the CDR3 is TGCAGTGCTGACTACAATGAGCAGTTCTTC.